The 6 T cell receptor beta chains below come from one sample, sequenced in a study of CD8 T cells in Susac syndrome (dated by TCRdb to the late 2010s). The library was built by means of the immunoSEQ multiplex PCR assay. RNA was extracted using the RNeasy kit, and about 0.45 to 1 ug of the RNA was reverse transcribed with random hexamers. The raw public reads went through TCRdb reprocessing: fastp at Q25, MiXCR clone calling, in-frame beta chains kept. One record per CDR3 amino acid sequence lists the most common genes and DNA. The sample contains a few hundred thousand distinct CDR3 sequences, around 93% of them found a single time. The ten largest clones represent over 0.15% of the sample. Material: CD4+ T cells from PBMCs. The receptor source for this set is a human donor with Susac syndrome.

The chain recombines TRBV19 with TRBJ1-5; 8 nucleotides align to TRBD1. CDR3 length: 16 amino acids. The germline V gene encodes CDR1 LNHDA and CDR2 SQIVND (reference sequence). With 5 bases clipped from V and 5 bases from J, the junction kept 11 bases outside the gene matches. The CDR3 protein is CASSRTRQGSYQPQHF. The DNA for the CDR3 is TGTGCCAGTAGTCGCACCAGACAGGGGTCCTATCAGCCCCAGCATTTT.

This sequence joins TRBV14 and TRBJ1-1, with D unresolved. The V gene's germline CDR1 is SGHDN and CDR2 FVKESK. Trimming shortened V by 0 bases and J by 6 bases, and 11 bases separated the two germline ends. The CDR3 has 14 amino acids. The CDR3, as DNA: TGTGCCAGCAGCCAAGATCTCTTCAATGCTGAAGCTTTCTTT. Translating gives CASSQDLFNAEAFF.

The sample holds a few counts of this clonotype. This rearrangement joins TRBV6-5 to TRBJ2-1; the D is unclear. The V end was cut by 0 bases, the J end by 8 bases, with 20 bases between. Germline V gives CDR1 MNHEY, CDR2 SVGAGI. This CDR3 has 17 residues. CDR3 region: CASSYSNKLTGRHEQFF. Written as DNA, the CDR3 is TGTGCCAGCAGTTACTCGAACAAGTTAACGGGCAGGCATGAGCAGTTCTTC.

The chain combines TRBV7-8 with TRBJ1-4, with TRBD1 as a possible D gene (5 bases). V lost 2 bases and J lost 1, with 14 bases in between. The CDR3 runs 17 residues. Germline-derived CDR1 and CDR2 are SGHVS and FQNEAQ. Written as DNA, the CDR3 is TGTGCCAGCAGCTTATGGTGGGGCGGGAGAACTAATGAAAAACTGTTTTTT. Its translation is CASSLWWGGRTNEKLFF.

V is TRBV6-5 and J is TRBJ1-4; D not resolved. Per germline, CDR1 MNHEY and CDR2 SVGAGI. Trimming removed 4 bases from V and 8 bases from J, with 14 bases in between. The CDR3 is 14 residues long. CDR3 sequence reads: CASSFDGRTEKLFF. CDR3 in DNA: TGTGCCAGCAGTTTCGACGGCAGAACGGAAAAACTGTTTTTT.

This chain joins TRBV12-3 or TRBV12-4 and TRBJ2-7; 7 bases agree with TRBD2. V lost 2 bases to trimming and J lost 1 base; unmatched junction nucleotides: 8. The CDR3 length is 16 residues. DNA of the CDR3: TGTGCCAGCAGTTTAAATTCACGGGGGGTTTCCTACGAGCAGTACTTC. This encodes CASSLNSRGVSYEQYF.